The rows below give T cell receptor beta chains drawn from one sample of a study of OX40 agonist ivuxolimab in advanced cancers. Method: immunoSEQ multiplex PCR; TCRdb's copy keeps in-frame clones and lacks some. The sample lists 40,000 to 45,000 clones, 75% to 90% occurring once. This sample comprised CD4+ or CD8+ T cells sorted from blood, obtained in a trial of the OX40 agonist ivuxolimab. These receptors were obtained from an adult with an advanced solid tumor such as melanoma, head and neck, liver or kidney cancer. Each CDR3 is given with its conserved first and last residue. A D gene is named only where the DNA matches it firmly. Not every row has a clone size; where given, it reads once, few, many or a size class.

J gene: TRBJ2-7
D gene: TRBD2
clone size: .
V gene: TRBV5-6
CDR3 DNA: TGTGCCAGCAGCCCCGGACTAGCGGGAGTAACGCAGTACTTC
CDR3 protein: CASSPGLAGVTQYF

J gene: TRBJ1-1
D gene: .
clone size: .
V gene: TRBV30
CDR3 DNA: TGTGCCTGGAATCAGGGGTTAGCGAACACTGAAGCTTTCTTT
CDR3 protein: CAWNQGLANTEAFF

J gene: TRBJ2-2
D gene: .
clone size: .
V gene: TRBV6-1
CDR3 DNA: TGTGCCAGCAGTCCCGGACGGAACACCGGGGAGCTGTTTTTT
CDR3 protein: CASSPGRNTGELFF

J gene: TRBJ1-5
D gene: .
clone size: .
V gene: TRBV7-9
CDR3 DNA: TGTGCCAGCAGCTTAGAGGGCAGAGTGAATCAGCCCCAGCATTTT
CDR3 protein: CASSLEGRVNQPQHF

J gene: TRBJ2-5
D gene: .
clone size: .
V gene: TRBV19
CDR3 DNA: TGTGCCAGTAGTATAGCCTGGGGTGGGGAGACCCAGTACTTC
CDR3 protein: CASSIAWGGETQYF

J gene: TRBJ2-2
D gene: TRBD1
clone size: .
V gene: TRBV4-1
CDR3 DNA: TGCGCCAGCAGCCAACGGACAGGGGACACCGGGGAGCTGTTTTTT
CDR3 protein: CASSQRTGDTGELFF

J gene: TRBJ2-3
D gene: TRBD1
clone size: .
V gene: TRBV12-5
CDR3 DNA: TGTGCTAGTGGTTTTAGACAGGGGCAAGGGGATACGCAGTATTTT
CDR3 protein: CASGFRQGQGDTQYF

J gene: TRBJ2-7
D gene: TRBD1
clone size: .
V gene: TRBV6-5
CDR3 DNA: TGTGCCAGCAGTTTGGACAGGGGGCCCTACGAGCAGTACTTC
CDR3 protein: CASSLDRGPYEQYF

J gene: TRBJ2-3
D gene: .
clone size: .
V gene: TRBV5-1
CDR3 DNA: TGCGCCAGCAGCTTGGATCAGACAGATACGCAGTATTTT
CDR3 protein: CASSLDQTDTQYF

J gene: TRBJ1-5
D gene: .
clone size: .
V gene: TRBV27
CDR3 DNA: TGTGCCAGCAGTTCGGCAGGCAATCAGCCCCAGCATTTT
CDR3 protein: CASSSAGNQPQHF

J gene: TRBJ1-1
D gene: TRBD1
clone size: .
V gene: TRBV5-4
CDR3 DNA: TGTGCCAGCAGCCCACGACAGGGGTACACTGAAGCTTTCTTT
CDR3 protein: CASSPRQGYTEAFF

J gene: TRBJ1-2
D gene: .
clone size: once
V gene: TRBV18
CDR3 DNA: TGTGCCAGCTCACCACCGTCAAGGGCGGAGGGCTACACCTTC
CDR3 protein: CASSPPSRAEGYTF

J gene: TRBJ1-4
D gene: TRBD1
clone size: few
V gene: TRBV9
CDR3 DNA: TGTGCCAGCAGCACGCGACAGGGGGCGGGTAATGAAAAACTGTTTTTT
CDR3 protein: CASSTRQGAGNEKLFF

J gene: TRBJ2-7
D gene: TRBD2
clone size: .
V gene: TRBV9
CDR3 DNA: TGTGCCAGCAGCGATAGTAGCGGGAGCTACGAGCAGTACTTC
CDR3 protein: CASSDSSGSYEQYF

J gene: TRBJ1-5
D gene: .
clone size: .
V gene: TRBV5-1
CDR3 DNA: TGCGCCAGCAGCTTGGGGACGGATCAGCCCCAGCATTTT
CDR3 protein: CASSLGTDQPQHF

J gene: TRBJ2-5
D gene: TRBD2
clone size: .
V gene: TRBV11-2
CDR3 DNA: TGTGCCAGCAGCCAAGCGGGGGAAGAGACCCAGTACTTC
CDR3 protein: CASSQAGEETQYF

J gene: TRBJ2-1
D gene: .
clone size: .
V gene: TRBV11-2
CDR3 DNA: TGTGCCAGCAGCTACTTGGGGGTAGCGACCATAAATGAGCAGTTCTTC
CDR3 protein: CASSYLGVATINEQFF

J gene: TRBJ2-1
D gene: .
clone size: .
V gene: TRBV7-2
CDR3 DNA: TGTGCCAGCAGCCTGGTCAACTACAATGAGCAGTTCTTC
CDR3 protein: CASSLVNYNEQFF

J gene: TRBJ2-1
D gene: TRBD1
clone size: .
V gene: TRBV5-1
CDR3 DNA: TGCGCCAGCAAACTAACAGGGGGAAGCTCCTACAATGAGCAGTTCTTC
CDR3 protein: CASKLTGGSSYNEQFF

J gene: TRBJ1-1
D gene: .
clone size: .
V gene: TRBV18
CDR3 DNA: TGTGCCAGCTCACCGTGGGGGGGGACATTAAACACTGAAGCTTTCTTT
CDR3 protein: CASSPWGGTLNTEAFF

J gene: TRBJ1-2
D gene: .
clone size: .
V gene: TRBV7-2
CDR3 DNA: TGTGCCAGCAGCCCTAGGGACTATGGCTACACCTTC
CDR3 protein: CASSPRDYGYTF

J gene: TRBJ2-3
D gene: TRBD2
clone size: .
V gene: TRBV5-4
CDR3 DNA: TGTGCCAGCACCGGGACTAGCGGTCATCCTAGCACAGATACGCAGTATTTT
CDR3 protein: CASTGTSGHPSTDTQYF

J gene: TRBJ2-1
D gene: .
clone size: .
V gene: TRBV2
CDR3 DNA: TGTGCCAGCAGTCTGGACAGCGAGATAAGTGGTGAGCAGTTCTTC
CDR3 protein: CASSLDSEISGEQFF

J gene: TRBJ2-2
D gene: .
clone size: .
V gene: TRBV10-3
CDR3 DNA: TGTGCCATCAGAAATGACATTAGCAACACCGGGGAGCTGTTTTTT
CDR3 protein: CAIRNDISNTGELFF

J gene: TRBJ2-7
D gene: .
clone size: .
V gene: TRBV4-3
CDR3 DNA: TGCGCCAGCAGCCAAGAACAGGGCTCCTACGAGCAGTACTTC
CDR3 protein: CASSQEQGSYEQYF

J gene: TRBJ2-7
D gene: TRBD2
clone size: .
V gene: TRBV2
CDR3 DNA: TGTGCCAGCAGTATAGCGGGTTCTGGGGACGAGCAGTACTTC
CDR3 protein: CASSIAGSGDEQYF

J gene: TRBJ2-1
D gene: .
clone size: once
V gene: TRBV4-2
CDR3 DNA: TGTGCCAGCAGCCAACGCCTTATCTATGAGCAGTTCTTC
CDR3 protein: CASSQRLIYEQFF

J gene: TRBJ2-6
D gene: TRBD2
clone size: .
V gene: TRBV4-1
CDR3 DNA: TGCGCCAGCAGCCAAGATATCGGGTCGCGATTAGCGGGTGCCTCTGGGGCCAACGTCCTGACTTTC
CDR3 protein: CASSQDIGSRLAGASGANVLTF

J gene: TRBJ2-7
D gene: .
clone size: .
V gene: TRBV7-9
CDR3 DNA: TGTGCCAGCAGCTTAGGGATTTCCTACGAGCAGTACTTC
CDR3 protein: CASSLGISYEQYF

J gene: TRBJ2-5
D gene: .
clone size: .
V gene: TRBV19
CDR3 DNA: TGTGCCAGTAGTATCTCCAGGGTCGGAGGTCAGACCCAGTACTTC
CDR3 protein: CASSISRVGGQTQYF

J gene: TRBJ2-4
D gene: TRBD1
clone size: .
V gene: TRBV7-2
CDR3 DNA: TGTGCCAGCAGCTCGAGGCAGGGGGAAAACATTCAGTACTTC
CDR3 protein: CASSSRQGENIQYF